One sample yielded the 29 T cell receptor beta chains listed below, sequenced in a study of beta chain features in type 1 diabetes. Study-wide results and limits: All four CD4+ subsets of Type 1 diabetes patients contained TCRB CDR3s that were moderately but significantly shorter.

Antigen specificity for these receptors is unknown. Sequenced material consisted of expressed TCRB transcripts (all of the isolated RNA was reverse transcribed). The protocol was immunoSEQ multiplex PCR, while the TCRdb copy is restricted to in-frame clones and leaves out a portion. In the table there are around 150,000 clones, approximately 10% of which are singletons. What was sequenced was central memory CD4+ T cells from blood. Receptor source: a woman aged 25 to 39 with type 1 diabetes.

The genes are TRBV28 and TRBJ1-4; 9 bases are a match to TRBD1. Germline CDR1 is MDHEN and CDR2 is SYDVKM. The junction had 9 bases not matched to a gene; V was cut back by 7 bases and J by 3 bases. This CDR3 has 16 amino acids. CDR3 in amino acids: CASNQGGQGSNEKLFF. The CDR3 DNA reads as TGTGCCAGCAACCAAGGGGGACAGGGCTCTAATGAAAAACTGTTTTTT.

The chain combines TRBV2 with TRBJ2-1; no definite D call. Between the trimmed V and J ends, which lost 3 bases and 12 bases, there was a span of 15 bases. CDR3 size: 13 residues. Germline lookup yields CDR1 SNHLY and CDR2 FYNNEI. Here the CDR3 reads CASSDMAARGQFF. The CDR3 nucleotides read TGTGCCAGCAGTGATATGGCCGCTAGAGGGCAGTTCTTC. The full variable domain, its missing parts supplied by reference TRBV2 and TRBJ2-1, is EPEVTQTPSHQVTQMGQEVILRCVPISNHLYFYWYRQILGQKVEFLVSFYNNEISEKSEIFDDQFSVERPDGSNFTLKIRSTKLEDSAMYFCASSDMAARGQFFGPGTRLTVL.

This clone was seen a handful of times. The chain is built from TRBV28 and TRBJ2-7; 8 nucleotides align to TRBD1. Germline assignment: CDR1 MDHEN and CDR2 SYDVKM. The CDR3 extends over 16 amino acids. The V segment lost 2 bases and the J segment 2 bases; nucleotides outside the gene matches: 8. Here the CDR3 reads CASSLRGHRGTYEQYF. The CDR3 nucleotides read TGTGCCAGCAGTTTAAGAGGCCACAGGGGGACCTACGAGCAGTACTTC.

The rearrangement links TRBV12-5 to TRBJ2-1; tentatively, D is TRBD1 (5 bases). V was clipped by 6 bases and J by 0 bases, with 21 bases between them. Germline V gives CDR1 LGHNT, CDR2 FRNRAP. The CDR3 length is 18 residues. In DNA, the CDR3 is TGTGCTAGTGGCCGGGCTATCAGGGCCCTGAGCTCCTACAATGAGCAGTTCTTC. It encodes CASGRAIRALSSYNEQFF.

The chain employs TRBV5-4 and TRBJ2-1; D might be TRBD2 (5 bases). Per germline, CDR1 SGHNT and CDR2 YYREEE (reference sequence). This CDR3 comprises 14 residues. Between the trimmed V and J ends, which lost 4 bases and 4 bases, there was a span of 12 bases. CDR3 protein: CASSADLSYNEQFF. DNA for the CDR3: TGTGCCAGCAGCGCGGACTTGTCATACAATGAGCAGTTCTTC.

The V gene is TRBV2, the J gene TRBJ1-1; D remains unclear. Germline V CDR1 and CDR2: SNHLY, FYNNEI. The CDR3 consists of 13 residues. V lost 6 bases and J 1 base, leaving 9 bases between the germline ends. CDR3 amino acids: CASRATGNTEAFF. The CDR3 bases are TGTGCCAGCAGGGCGACGGGGAACACTGAAGCTTTCTTT.

The gene calls are TRBV14 and TRBJ2-7; TRBD2 aligns across 7 bases. With V trimmed by 4 bases and J by 3 bases, 6 bases remained unmatched. This CDR3 has 14 residues. CDR1 is SGHDN and CDR2 is FVKESK in the germline V gene. CDR3 protein: CASSPPWGGYEQYF. The DNA of the CDR3 is TGTGCCAGCAGCCCGCCATGGGGGGGCTACGAGCAGTACTTC.

This clone was seen many times. This chain uses TRBV6-5 with TRBJ2-3; D remains unclear. V was shortened by 6 bases and J by 6 bases, with 10 bases between the two germline ends. Germline CDR1 and CDR2: MNHEY and SVGAGI. This CDR3 spans 12 amino acids. CDR3 coding DNA: TGTGCCAGCAGGGCTTTCGGGGATACGCAGTATTTT. It codes for CASRAFGDTQYF.

This clone came up a few times. The rearrangement joins TRBV6-1 to TRBJ1-2, with a possible D match to TRBD1 (5 bases). This CDR3 has 13 amino acids. The V and J ends lost 7 bases and 8 bases respectively, with 17 bases between them. Germline CDR1 MNHNS, CDR2 SASEGT. In nucleotides, the CDR3 is TGTGCCAGCATAGGGACTACCGGAGTCGGCTACACCTTC. Translation gives CASIGTTGVGYTF.

Here the CDR3 DNA reads TGTGCCAGCAGCCCCCAGGACAGCAGCCAAGAGACCCAGTACTTC. It specifies CASSPQDSSQETQYF. The chain carries TRBV4-2 and TRBJ2-5, with D perhaps TRBD1 (6 bases). V was clipped by 4 bases and J by 1 base, with 13 bases between them. Per germline, CDR1 LGHNA and CDR2 YNFKEQ. The CDR3 has 15 residues.

This clone has only a few counts. As DNA, the CDR3 is TGCGCCAGCAGCTTGGGAAACAGGGAAGAAGATACGCAGTATTTT. Its protein is CASSLGNREEDTQYF. The genes are TRBV5-1 and TRBJ2-3; D is possibly TRBD1 (6 bases). Trimming took 0 bases from V and 5 from J, leaving 13 bases between them. Germline lookup yields CDR1 SGHRS and CDR2 YFSETQ. CDR3 length equals 15 residues.

This clone has just a few counts. The V gene is TRBV28, the J gene TRBJ1-6, with 11 bases matching TRBD1. The CDR3 has 17 amino acids. The junction had 11 bases not matched to a gene; V was cut back by 6 bases and J by 7 bases. CDR1 is MDHEN, CDR2 SYDVKM, per germline. CDR3 sequence (DNA): TGTGCCAGCAGGAAACTCCGGGACAGGGGGTGGAATTCACCCCTCCACTTT. Its protein is CASRKLRDRGWNSPLHF.

Here the CDR3 reads CASSLETLFLSSYEQYF. CDR3 in DNA: TGTGCCAGCAGTTTGGAGACGCTGTTCTTAAGCTCCTACGAGCAGTACTTC. V is TRBV28 and J is TRBJ2-7, with D uncertain. V gave up 3 bases and J gave up 0 bases, with 18 bases separating them. The germline CDR1 and CDR2 sequences are MDHEN and SYDVKM. This CDR3 spans 17 amino acids.

J is TRBJ2-5 and V is TRBV5-1; 7 nucleotides line up with TRBD1. The length of the CDR3 is 15 residues. J was trimmed by 0 bases and V by 4 bases; bases with no gene match: 6. Germline loops: CDR1 SGHRS, CDR2 YFSETQ. CDR3 sequence reads: CASSRTGTYQETQYF. DNA of the CDR3: TGCGCCAGCAGCCGGACAGGAACCTACCAAGAGACCCAGTACTTC.

This clone came up a few times. The chain uses TRBV19 and TRBJ2-5; the match to TRBD2 covers 8 bases. This CDR3 spans 14 amino acids. V lost 8 bases to trimming and J lost 4 bases; unmatched junction nucleotides: 9. Germline V gives CDR1 LNHDA, CDR2 SQIVND (reference sequence). The CDR3 region is CASGVAGPGETQYF. Written as DNA, the CDR3 is TGTGCCAGTGGAGTAGCGGGACCGGGAGAGACCCAGTACTTC.

This clone has a handful of counts. CDR3 sequence (DNA): TGCGCCAGCAGCGTCGGACAGGGGGCAGGCAATGAGCAGTTCTTC. Translating gives CASSVGQGAGNEQFF. This chain uses TRBV5-1 with TRBJ2-1, with 11 bases identical to TRBD1. Germline V gene sequence: CDR1 SGHRS, CDR2 YFSETQ. This CDR3 comprises 15 residues. V shed 4 bases, J shed 6 bases, and the junction held 6 bases outside the gene matches.

The sample holds a few counts of this clone. A junction boundary mismatches the germline segment, possibly from a read error. The chain employs TRBV5-4 and TRBJ2-1; 7 bases fit TRBD2. This CDR3 is built from 13 residues. Per the germline V gene, CDR1 is SGHNT and CDR2 is YYREEE (reference sequence). CDR3 bases: TGTGCCAGCAGCTTAGACCGCGGCGGGAGCAAGATCTTC. It codes for CASSLDRGGSKIF.

This sequence joins TRBV6-6 and TRBJ2-4, with D possibly matching TRBD1 (6 bases). Germline loops: CDR1 MNHNY, CDR2 SVGAGI (reference sequence). The V gene lost 2 bases and the J gene lost 6 bases, with 14 bases spanning the gap. The CDR3 runs 15 residues. The CDR3 DNA follows: TGTGCCAGCAGTTACATGTGGGAAGGGGGAAACATTCAGTACTTC. Amino acid sequence: CASSYMWEGGNIQYF.

The gene calls are TRBV29-1 and TRBJ2-5; weak D call: TRBD1 (6 bases). The closer fit of TRBJ2-7 to the DNA end suggests the J call may be wrong. The CDR3 consists of 12 residues. CDR1 and CDR2 from the germline V gene are SQVTM and ANQGSEA. The CDR3 region has the DNA TGCAGCGTTGTTATAGGGGGCTACGAGCAGTACTTC. It specifies CSVVIGGYEQYF.

This clone was picked up a small number of times. The rearrangement links TRBV15 to TRBJ1-1, with D possibly being TRBD1 (5 bases). The CDR3 has 15 amino acids. Germline CDR1 is LNHNV and CDR2 is YYDKDF (reference sequence). V was pared by 3 bases and J by 1 base, with 12 bases between. CDR3 sequence reads: CATSRAGGSNTEAFF. As DNA, the CDR3 is TGTGCCACCAGCAGGGCCGGGGGGTCGAACACTGAAGCTTTCTTT.

V and J are TRBV30 and TRBJ1-5; a possible D gene is TRBD1 (5 bases). Trimming removed 7 bases from V and 2 bases from J, with 12 bases in between. This CDR3 contains 13 residues. Looked up from germline, CDR1 is GTSNPN and CDR2 is SVGIG (reference sequence). The CDR3 is CALQGEGNQPQHF. The CDR3 bases are TGTGCCTTGCAGGGTGAGGGCAATCAGCCCCAGCATTTT.

This clone was counted only a few times. The chain employs TRBV5-1 and TRBJ1-1, with D possibly matching TRBD1 (6 bases). The V end was cut by 5 bases, the J end by 5 bases, with 19 bases between. Germline assignment: CDR1 SGHRS and CDR2 YFSETQ. This CDR3 contains 15 residues. The CDR3 DNA is TGCGCCAGCAGACAGGGATCTGGGATGGGGACTGAAGCTTTCTTT. It yields the protein CASRQGSGMGTEAFF.

The rearrangement joins TRBV11-3 to TRBJ2-7; maybe TRBD2 (5 bases). V was cut by 2 bases and J by 4 bases, with 12 bases left in between. The CDR3 is made up of 14 amino acids. Germline V lookup: CDR1 SGHNT, CDR2 YENEEA. The CDR3 loop is CASSLPGKPYEQYF. In DNA form, the CDR3 reads TGTGCCAGCAGCTTACCGGGGAAACCTTACGAGCAGTACTTC.

This clone showed up just a few times. The rearrangement links TRBV13 to TRBJ2-7; 15 bases are shared with TRBD2. CDR3 length equals 17 residues. J gave up 6 bases and V 1 base, and 7 bases lay outside the gene matches. CDR1 is PRHDT, CDR2 FYEKMQ, per germline (reference sequence). CDR3 coding DNA: TGTGCCAGCAGCTTAGTAGGGACTAGCGGGAGGATAGTCGAGCAGTACTTC. Its translation is CASSLVGTSGRIVEQYF.

The gene calls are TRBV4-1 and TRBJ2-7, with 10 positions matching TRBD1. The germline V gene encodes CDR1 MGHRA and CDR2 YSYEKL. CDR3 size: 16 residues. The V gene end was trimmed by 1 base and the J gene end by 5 bases; junction bases not matched to a gene: 8. This CDR3 reads CASSQASGTGEHEQYF. The CDR3, as DNA: TGCGCCAGCAGCCAAGCGTCCGGGACAGGGGAGCACGAGCAGTACTTC.

A few counts support this clone. The chain employs TRBV18 and TRBJ1-1, with 8 bases fitting TRBD1. Germline loops: CDR1 KGHSH, CDR2 LQKENI. V shed 5 bases and J 12 bases; nucleotides not matched to a gene: 8. This CDR3 has 12 amino acids. The CDR3 nucleotides are TGTGCCAGCTCAACCGGACAGGGTCGAACTTTCTTT. Translated, it gives CASSTGQGRTFF.

The V and J genes are TRBV7-3 and TRBJ1-1; D ambiguous. Germline CDR1 and CDR2: SGHTA and FQGTGA. The CDR3 has 15 residues. With 1 base removed from V and 0 bases from J, the gap between germline ends came to 9 bases. The CDR3 spells CASSLSGEMNTEAFF. In DNA, the CDR3 is TGTGCCAGCAGCTTAAGCGGGGAAATGAACACTGAAGCTTTCTTT.

This clone was seen only a few times. This chain connects TRBV5-1 to TRBJ1-1, with D maybe TRBD1 (6 bases). Looked up from germline, CDR1 is SGHRS and CDR2 is YFSETQ. The CDR3 is made up of 14 amino acids. The V and J ends lost 1 base and 3 bases respectively, with 10 bases between them. This CDR3 reads CASSLSGGYTEAFF. The CDR3 DNA sequence: TGCGCCAGCAGCTTGTCGGGGGGCTACACTGAAGCTTTCTTT.

CDR3 protein: CASSQGGEKNYGYTF. The CDR3 bases are TGTGCCAGCAGCCAAGGGGGCGAGAAGAACTATGGCTACACCTTC. This sequence joins TRBV4-2 and TRBJ1-2; D perhaps matches TRBD1 (5 bases). CDR3 length: 15 residues. V was shortened by 1 base and J by 2 bases, with 11 bases between the two germline ends. Germline V gene sequence: CDR1 LGHNA, CDR2 YNFKEQ.